Listed below are T cell receptor beta chains from one sample, sequenced in a study of identical twins. TCRdb reprocessed the 5' RACE reads via MiXCR and lists one record per CDR3 protein. The sample records about 330,000 distinct CDR3 sequences, about 12% being singletons. The data also belong to a second study, concerning yellow fever vaccine responses in identical twins.

Sequenced: CD8+ T cells sorted from blood. These receptors originate from a woman aged 18-29 years in good health. The CDR3 runs from the conserved cysteine through the conserved F or W. A D gene is named only where the DNA matches it firmly. Clone sizes are given selectively: once, few, many, or a class where the clone is expanded.

J: TRBJ2-5; D: NA; V: TRBV13; size: few; DNA: TGTGCCAGCAGCGCCCTACTAGTGAGCCAAGAGACCCAGTACTTC; CDR3: CASSALLVSQETQYF
J: TRBJ1-1; D: TRBD1; V: TRBV27; size: few; DNA: TGTGCCAGCAGTCCTCAAGGGGGCAGGAGGTTTAGTGAAGCTTTCTTT; CDR3: CASSPQGGRRFSEAFF
J: TRBJ2-3; D: TRBD2; V: TRBV7-8; size: NA; DNA: TGTGCCAGCAGCTTAGTCAGTAGCGGGAGAGGAGATACGCAGTATTTT; CDR3: CASSLVSSGRGDTQYF
J: TRBJ2-1; D: TRBD1; V: TRBV5-4; size: NA; DNA: TGTGCCAGCAGCTTAAGGACAGGGGATGAGCAGTTCTTC; CDR3: CASSLRTGDEQFF
J: TRBJ2-5; D: TRBD2; V: TRBV12-3/TRBV12-4; size: NA; DNA: TGTGCCAGCGGGGGGGGGACCCAGTACTTC; CDR3: CASGGGTQYF
J: TRBJ2-5; D: NA; V: TRBV5-1; size: NA; DNA: TGCGCCAGCAGCTCAGGCCGGGACGCCCGGGAGACCCAGTACTTC; CDR3: CASSSGRDARETQYF
J: TRBJ1-4; D: NA; V: TRBV3-1; size: NA; DNA: TGTGCCAGCAGCCAAGATGCGGCCGACAGGAGTAATGAAAAACTGTTTTTT; CDR3: CASSQDAADRSNEKLFF
J: TRBJ1-4; D: NA; V: TRBV5-5; size: few; DNA: TGTGCCAGCAGCCCAACTCAGGGGACTAATGAAAAACTGTTTTTT; CDR3: CASSPTQGTNEKLFF
J: TRBJ1-1; D: NA; V: TRBV28; size: many; DNA: TGTGCCCGGACATCGGGGGGCTCCACTGAAGCTTTCTTT; CDR3: CARTSGGSTEAFF
J: TRBJ2-1; D: TRBD1; V: TRBV6-1; size: few; DNA: TGTGCCAGCAGTATTCAGGGGGTCTACAATGAGCAGTTCTTC; CDR3: CASSIQGVYNEQFF